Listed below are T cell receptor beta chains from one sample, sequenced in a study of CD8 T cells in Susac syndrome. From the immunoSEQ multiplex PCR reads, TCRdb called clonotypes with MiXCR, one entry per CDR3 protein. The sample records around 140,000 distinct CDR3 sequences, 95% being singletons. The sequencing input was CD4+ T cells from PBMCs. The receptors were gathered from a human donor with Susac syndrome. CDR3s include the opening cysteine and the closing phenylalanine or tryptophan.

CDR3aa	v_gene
CASSFSGAVEQFF	TRBV12-3/TRBV12-4
CASSFSGANYGYTF	TRBV13
CSARVGTGEVWNEQFF	TRBV20-1
CASTPDTGELFF	TRBV2
CAWSVPVGRRPDYGYTF	TRBV30
CSVARDAGGVEQFF	TRBV29-1
CASSQGPGGTGANEQYF	TRBV7-8
CASSETGRTNYGYTF	TRBV5-1
CASSNGGEKNTGELFF	TRBV5-6
CAWSTSGRGEQFF	TRBV30
CSAKSGRGDTQYF	TRBV20-1
CSAPRGGTDTQYF	TRBV20-1
CATSRGGGNYGYTF	TRBV15
CASSRGGQGNTEAFF	TRBV4-1
CASSQAQLAGHTGELFF	TRBV4-1
CAWSVEEAGANVLTF	TRBV30
CASSTGFRNEQYF	TRBV12-3/TRBV12-4
CASSLGVSGSNQYF	TRBV7-2